The 12 T cell receptor beta chains below come from one sample, sequenced in a study of T-cell memory formation after mild COVID-19. TCRdb used MiXCR to reprocess the 5' RACE reads, holding one entry per CDR3 protein. The sample records roughly 600,000 distinct CDR3 sequences, more than 15% being singletons. What was sequenced was PBMCs or a T cell subset sorted from them (not recorded which). The source is an adult woman who had mild COVID-19 (a few samples of this study predate the infection). Cell type and time point are not known.

In this sample, this clonotype turned up a few times. The chain has TRBV5-1 and TRBJ2-5; D is perhaps TRBD2 (6 bases). Trimming shortened V by 4 bases and J by 2 bases, and 12 bases separated the two germline ends. Germline values: CDR1 SGHRS, CDR2 YFSETQ. This CDR3 contains 14 residues. The CDR3 nucleotides are TGCGCCAGCAGCGGGGGGAGAACACAAGAGACCCAGTACTTC. As protein: CASSGGRTQETQYF. Combining the CDR3 with reference TRBV5-1 and TRBJ2-5 gives the whole variable domain KAGVTQTPRYLIKTRGQQVTLSCSPISGHRSVSWYQQTPGQGLQFLFEYFSETQRNKGNFPGRFSGRQFSNSRSEMNVSTLELGDSALYLCASSGGRTQETQYFGPGTRLLVL.

This chain connects TRBV6-6 to TRBJ1-4; D unresolved. V shed 3 bases and J shed 8 bases, with 7 bases lying between them. The CDR3 extends over 12 amino acids. CDR1 is MNHNY, CDR2 SVGAGI, per germline (reference sequence). This CDR3 reads CASSYSKEKLFF. CDR3 nucleotide sequence: TGTGCCAGCAGTTATTCGAAGGAAAAACTGTTTTTT.

This clonotype was picked up a small number of times. V usage is TRBV28 and J usage is TRBJ2-1; 10 bases match TRBD2. The CDR3 has 13 amino acids. The junction had 8 bases not matched to a gene; V was cut back by 3 bases and J by 15 bases. From germline, CDR1 is MDHEN and CDR2 SYDVKM. The CDR3 DNA sequence: TGTGCCAGCAGTTTCGGACTAGCGGTACCACCGTTCTTC. Translation: CASSFGLAVPPFF.

In its sample, this clonotype was seen a few times. This sequence joins TRBV9 and TRBJ2-6; no reliable D call. V was shortened by 4 bases and J by 13 bases, with 9 bases between the two germline ends. The CDR3 runs to 11 residues. Germline lookup yields CDR1 SGDLS and CDR2 YYNGEE. The CDR3 coding sequence is TGTGCCAGCAGCAACGGTCAGGTCCTGACTTTC. Its protein product is CASSNGQVLTF.

This chain joins TRBV7-2 and TRBJ2-3; no reliable D call. V lost 3 bases and J lost 4, with 8 bases in between. Germline CDR1 and CDR2: SGHTA and FQGNSA. This CDR3 spans 13 amino acids. CDR3 residues: CASSLAKADTQYF. The DNA of the CDR3 is TGTGCCAGCAGCTTGGCGAAGGCAGATACGCAGTATTTT.

This clonotype was picked up many times. V is TRBV12-3 or TRBV12-4 and J is TRBJ2-1, with 12 bases fitting TRBD2. CDR3 size: 13 residues. The V gene end was trimmed by 10 bases and the J gene end by 5 bases; junction bases not matched to a gene: 3. For the CDR3, the DNA is TGTGCCACGACTAGCGGGAGAAACAATGAGCAGTTCTTC. This translates into CATTSGRNNEQFF.

V is TRBV10-3 and J is TRBJ1-5; D gene unclear. The CDR3 length is 13 residues. V was trimmed by 2 bases and J by 4 bases, leaving 6 bases between them. Germline V lookup: CDR1 ENHRY, CDR2 SYGVKD. CDR3 loop: CAISEGRNQPQHF. For the CDR3, the DNA is TGTGCCATCAGTGAGGGGCGGAATCAGCCCCAGCATTTT.

V usage is TRBV28 and J usage is TRBJ2-7; 11 positions agree with TRBD1. Per the germline V gene, CDR1 is MDHEN and CDR2 is SYDVKM. V lost 5 bases, J lost 4 bases, and 7 bases stayed unmatched. CDR3 size: 15 residues. The CDR3 coding sequence is TGTGCCAGCAGTCCCCCCGGGACAGGGGGTTACGAGCAGTACTTC. Amino acid sequence: CASSPPGTGGYEQYF.

This clonotype showed up many times. The chain has TRBV10-3 and TRBJ2-2, with a possible D match to TRBD1 (6 bases). The ends were cut back, 4 bases at V and 4 bases at J, with 13 bases in the middle. The CDR3 contains 15 residues. From germline, CDR1 is ENHRY and CDR2 SYGVKD. The CDR3 nucleotides are TGTGCCATCAGTGGAAGGGGACAAGCCACCGGGGAGCTGTTTTTT. The encoded protein is CAISGRGQATGELFF.

This clonotype was recorded a few times. The chain carries TRBV29-1 and TRBJ1-1; perhaps TRBD1 as D (5 bases). Germline values: CDR1 SQVTM, CDR2 ANQGSEA. V lost 0 bases to trimming and J lost 6 bases, with 8 bases between them. CDR3 length: 12 amino acids. The CDR3 loop is CSVEEGLAEAFF. In DNA, the CDR3 is TGCAGCGTTGAAGAGGGACTCGCTGAAGCTTTCTTT. Filled out from reference TRBV29-1 and TRBJ1-1, the complete variable domain reads SAVISQKPSRDICQRGTSLTIQCQVDSQVTMMFWYRQQPGQSLTLIATANQGSEATYESGFVIDKFPISRPNLTFSTLTVSNMSPEDSSIYLCSVEEGLAEAFFGQGTRLTVV.

V and J are TRBV5-1 and TRBJ1-5; 7 nucleotides match TRBD1. The germline V gene has CDR1 SGHRS and CDR2 YFSETQ. CDR3 length equals 14 residues. The V gene end was trimmed by 4 bases and the J gene end by 6 bases; junction bases not matched to a gene: 7. The DNA of the CDR3 is TGCGCCAGCAGCCCTACAGGGGAGAGTCAGCCCCAGCATTTT. As protein: CASSPTGESQPQHF.

A few counts support this clonotype. V gene TRBV21-1 combines with J gene TRBJ2-5; the table's D call TRBD2 went unverified against the DNA. TRBV21-1 is designated a pseudogene. The CDR3 sequence is 19 residues long. CDR3 in DNA: TGTGCCAGCAGCAAAGAGGGCCCCCCAGGCGGGTGGGTGGAAGAGACCCAGTACTTC. The encoded protein is CASSKEGPPGGWVEETQYF.